This entry describes one T cell receptor beta chain. Its antigen remains unidentified. This sample is drawn from a study of yellow fever vaccine responses in identical twins. This CDR3 spans 17 amino acids. Germline CDR1 reads SGHAT; CDR2 reads FQDESV (reference sequence). Deletions cut 1 base from V and 2 bases from J, with 12 bases between. Each CDR3 protein gets one entry after TCRdb re-called the RT-PCR reads with MiXCR. The data hold approximately 1,200 distinct CDR3 sequences, with approximately 80% observed a single time. Study-wide results and limits: The authors reported partly convergent, partly personalized vaccine responses in identical twins.

Source: T cells from blood (PBMCs), unsorted or a sorted subset (not recorded which), taken before or after yellow fever vaccination (not recorded which). The origin of this receptor is a female donor who received the yellow fever vaccine. The chain has TRBV11-1 and TRBJ1-6; D unresolved. CDR3 DNA: TGTGCCAGCAGCTTAGGAGAGGAACGCGCCTATAATTCACCCCTCCACTTT. It translates to CASSLGEERAYNSPLHF.